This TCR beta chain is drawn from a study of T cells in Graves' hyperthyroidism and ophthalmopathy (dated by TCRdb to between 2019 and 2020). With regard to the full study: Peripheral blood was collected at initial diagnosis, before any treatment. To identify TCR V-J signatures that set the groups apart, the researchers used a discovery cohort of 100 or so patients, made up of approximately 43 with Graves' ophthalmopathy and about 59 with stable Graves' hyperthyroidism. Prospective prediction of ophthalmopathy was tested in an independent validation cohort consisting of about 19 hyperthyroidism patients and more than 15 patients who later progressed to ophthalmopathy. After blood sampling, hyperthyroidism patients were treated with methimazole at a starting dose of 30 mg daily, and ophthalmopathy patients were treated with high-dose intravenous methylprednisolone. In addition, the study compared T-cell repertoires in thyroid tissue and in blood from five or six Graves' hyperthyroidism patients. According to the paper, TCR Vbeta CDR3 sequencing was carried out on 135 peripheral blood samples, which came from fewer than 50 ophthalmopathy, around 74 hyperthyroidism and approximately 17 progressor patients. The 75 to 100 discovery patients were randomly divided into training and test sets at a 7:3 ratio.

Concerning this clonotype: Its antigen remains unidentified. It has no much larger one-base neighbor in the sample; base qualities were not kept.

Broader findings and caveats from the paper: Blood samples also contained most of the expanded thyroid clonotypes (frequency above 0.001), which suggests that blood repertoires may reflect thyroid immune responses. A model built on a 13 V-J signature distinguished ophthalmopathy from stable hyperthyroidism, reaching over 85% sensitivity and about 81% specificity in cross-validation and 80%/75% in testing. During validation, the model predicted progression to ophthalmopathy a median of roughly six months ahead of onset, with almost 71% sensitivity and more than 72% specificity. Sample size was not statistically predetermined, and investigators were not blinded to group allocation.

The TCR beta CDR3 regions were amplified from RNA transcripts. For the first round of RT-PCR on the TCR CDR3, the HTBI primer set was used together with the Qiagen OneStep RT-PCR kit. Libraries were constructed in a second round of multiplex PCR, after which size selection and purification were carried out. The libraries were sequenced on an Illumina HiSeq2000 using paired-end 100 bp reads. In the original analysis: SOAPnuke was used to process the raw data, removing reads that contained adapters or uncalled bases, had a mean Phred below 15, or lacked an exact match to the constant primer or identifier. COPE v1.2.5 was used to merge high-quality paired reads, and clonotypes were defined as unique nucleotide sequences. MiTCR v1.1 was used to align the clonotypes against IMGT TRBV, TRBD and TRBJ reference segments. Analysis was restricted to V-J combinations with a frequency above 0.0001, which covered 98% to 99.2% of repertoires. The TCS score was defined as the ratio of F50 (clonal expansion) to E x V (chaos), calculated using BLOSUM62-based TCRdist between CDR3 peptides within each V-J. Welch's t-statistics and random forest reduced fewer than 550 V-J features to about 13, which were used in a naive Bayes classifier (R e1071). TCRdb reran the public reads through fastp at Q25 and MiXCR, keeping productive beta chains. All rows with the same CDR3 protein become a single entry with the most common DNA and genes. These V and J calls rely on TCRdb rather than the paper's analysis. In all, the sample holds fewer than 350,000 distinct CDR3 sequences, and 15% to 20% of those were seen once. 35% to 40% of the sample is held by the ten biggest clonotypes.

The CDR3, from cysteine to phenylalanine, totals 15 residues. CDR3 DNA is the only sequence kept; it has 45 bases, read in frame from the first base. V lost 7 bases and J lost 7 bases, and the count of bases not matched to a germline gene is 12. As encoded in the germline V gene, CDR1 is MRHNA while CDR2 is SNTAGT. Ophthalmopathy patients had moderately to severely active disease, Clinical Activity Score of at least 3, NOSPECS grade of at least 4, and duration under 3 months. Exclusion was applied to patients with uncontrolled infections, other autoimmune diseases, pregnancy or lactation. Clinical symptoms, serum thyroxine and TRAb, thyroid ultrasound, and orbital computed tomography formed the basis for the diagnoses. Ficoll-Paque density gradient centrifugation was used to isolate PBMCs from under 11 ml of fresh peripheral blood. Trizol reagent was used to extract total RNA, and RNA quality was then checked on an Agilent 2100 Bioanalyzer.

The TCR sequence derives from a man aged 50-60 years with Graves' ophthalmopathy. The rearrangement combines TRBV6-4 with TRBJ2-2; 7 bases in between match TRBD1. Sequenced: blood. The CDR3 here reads CASKPWVGGVGELFF. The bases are TGTGCCAGCAAACCGTGGGTAGGGGGCGTCGGGGAGCTGTTTTTT.